This T cell receptor (beta chain) came from a study of blood T cell repertoires in COVID-19 (dated by TCRdb to the early 2020s). General notes on the study: Collaborator samples came from the United States, Italy and Spain and covered acute and convalescent phases of COVID-19. The material from the prospective study consisted of cDNA or gDNA derived from T cells, B-cell-depleted T cells, or PBMCs. Deeply sampled blood TCRbeta repertoires from subjects exposed to, actively infected with, or recovered from COVID-19 were included in the dataset. The repertoires were released in a freely available public database intended as a resource for research on the immune response to SARS-CoV-2. The samples were drawn from the first 160 participants of the ongoing ImmuneRACE study and from 1,200 or so subjects provided by 6 global collaborators. A de-identified subject ID, COVID-19 status, age in years and sex were almost always included in the sample metadata. HLA class I and class II types, where available, came from metadata supplied by the sample provider rather than from assay-based typing. What the work shows at the level of the full study, not this receptor alone: How much clinical and demographic metadata was included differed by source and by participant, and the metadata was provided uncurated.

Collaborating institutions collected whole blood in K2EDTA tubes following their own protocols. For TCRbeta analysis, collaborators shipped samples in one of three forms: frozen whole blood, isolated PBMCs, or DNA extracted from either of those sample types. To note about this clone: Its antigen remains undetermined. No much larger clone is present one base from it, and per-base qualities are unavailable.

TCRbeta CDR3 regions were amplified from genomic DNA by means of the immunoSEQ Assay, a bias-controlled multiplex PCR. For the original study's pipeline: The number of nucleated cells in each sample was estimated from the amplification of reference gene primers within the assay. To quantify the absolute abundance of each unique TCRbeta CDR3 rearrangement, sequence reads were collapsed and filtered. Productive Simpson clonality was computed per sample as the square root of Simpson's diversity index over productive rearrangements. In TCRdb, the immuneACCESS table is reduced to in-frame sequences with V and J assigned. These tables do not hold every clone; where another copy was compared, an unresolved V gene accounts for under half, and the others remain unexplained. The DNA gave D and trimming, while V, J and clone size come from that table. The sample table contains approximately 110,000 clones; only one count was recorded for 81% of them. The biggest ten clones account for 8% to 10% of the sample.

Taken from cysteine to phenylalanine, the CDR3 has 13 residues. Only CDR3 DNA remains: 39 bases, in frame from the first base. The germline V gene (reference sequence) provides CDR1 SEHNR and CDR2 FQNEAQ. V is shortened by 3 bases, J by 6 bases, and the region joining them spans 11 bases. The origin of this receptor is a woman in her 70s with acute or convalescent COVID-19. Sequencing input: peripheral blood. The rearranged segments are TRBV7-9 and TRBJ1-2; TRBD1 might be the D gene, on 5 matching bases. The sequenced DNA is TGTGCCAGCAGCTTGATGGAGGGGAATGGCTACACCTTC. This sequence encodes CASSLMEGNGYTF.